The 19 T cell receptor beta chains presented below share a single source sample, sequenced in a study of blood T cells in healthy people across ages (dated by TCRdb to 2013 to 2016). Preparation of the library involved 5' RACE. TCRdb records Illumina HiSeq 2500 as the sequencer. A second PCR of about 7 to 12 cycles was run with a J-beta primer mix and a sample-barcoded 5' primer. The public reads were run again by TCRdb, first through fastp at Q25 and then through MiXCR, and only productive beta chains were kept. Every CDR3 protein is listed once, alongside the most common genes and DNA of its rows. This sample holds 450,000 to 650,000 distinct CDR3 sequences; under 30% were observed only once. The top ten clones comprise 8.5% to 9.5% of the sample. In addition, the sample was reused for a study of T cells of mothers and their children.

The specimen was blood. The receptors derive from a boy between 10 and 17 years old in good health.

The sample holds a few counts of this clonotype. Mismatch with germline at one junction end may stem from a read error. V gene TRBV27 combines with J gene TRBJ1-2, with TRBD1 identical over 7 bases. The CDR3 consists of 15 residues. The germline V gene encodes CDR1 MNHEY and CDR2 SMNVEV (reference sequence). CDR3 region: CASSQRQGWSYGHTF. In DNA form, the CDR3 reads TGTGCCAGCAGTCAACGACAGGGCTGGTCCTATGGCCACACCTTC.

This clonotype occurred many times. This chain connects TRBV7-2 to TRBJ1-2; D is unresolved. CDR1 is SGHTA, CDR2 FQGNSA, per germline. Trimming removed 1 base from V and 9 bases from J, with 9 bases in between. This CDR3 contains 12 residues. CDR3 in DNA: TGTGCCAGCAGCTTAGTATTAAGCAGCTACACCTTC. Protein product: CASSLVLSSYTF. The full variable domain, in which reference TRBV7-2 and TRBJ1-2 provide the parts outside the CDR3, is GAGVSQSPSNKVTEKGKDVELRCDPISGHTALYWYRQSLGQGLEFLIYFQGNSAPDKSGLPSDRFSAERTGGSVSTLTIQRTQQEDSAVYLCASSLVLSSYTFGSGTRLTVV.

This clonotype was recorded a few times. The rearrangement joins TRBV7-2 to TRBJ1-5; D gene unclear. Trimming took 1 base from V and 5 from J, leaving 6 bases between them. The germline gives CDR1 SGHTA, CDR2 FQGNSA. The CDR3 consists of 13 residues. The CDR3 DNA reads TGTGCCAGCAGCTTAGTCAGTGATCAGCCCCAGCATTTT. This translates into CASSLVSDQPQHF.

Only a few counts were recorded for this clonotype. The J gene is TRBJ2-1, the V gene TRBV13; TRBD2 is a possible D gene (6 bases). The germline V and J ends were trimmed by 3 bases and 5 bases, with 11 bases remaining between them. The germline gives CDR1 PRHDT, CDR2 FYEKMQ (reference sequence). The CDR3 runs 14 residues. The CDR3 here is CASSFARGNNEQFF. The CDR3 coding sequence is TGTGCCAGCAGCTTTGCGCGGGGAAACAATGAGCAGTTCTTC.

There are a few counts of this clonotype. A read error may account for a junction end that differs from germline. This rearrangement joins TRBV2 to TRBJ2-5, with 15 nucleotides matching TRBD2. CDR3 size: 13 residues. Germline-derived CDR1 and CDR2 are SNHLY and FYNNEI. CDR3 sequence: CATLAWTSGGANF. CDR3 coding DNA: TGTGCCACCCTTGCATGGACTAGCGGGGGGGCCAACTTC.

This clonotype showed up many times. The rearrangement joins TRBV10-3 to TRBJ2-7; D possibly corresponds to TRBD1 (6 bases). Trimming stripped 6 bases from V and 0 bases from J, with 9 bases between. This CDR3 is 13 amino acids long. Germline lookup yields CDR1 ENHRY and CDR2 SYGVKD. In nucleotides, the CDR3 is TGTGCCATCAGCCGGGACAACTCCTACGAGCAGTACTTC. Translated, it gives CAISRDNSYEQYF.

V is TRBV9 and J is TRBJ2-7; tentative D call: TRBD2 (5 bases). Deletions cut 2 bases from V and 3 bases from J, with 12 bases between. Germline V lookup: CDR1 SGDLS, CDR2 YYNGEE. The length of the CDR3 is 14 residues. The CDR3, as DNA: TGTGCCAGCAGCGTTGGACTGGGGAGCTACGAGCAGTACTTC. It specifies CASSVGLGSYEQYF.

In this sample, this clonotype turned up a few times. The chain employs TRBV28 and TRBJ1-3; the match to TRBD1 covers 8 bases. V gave up 4 bases and J gave up 1 base; unmatched junction bases: 9. Germline V lookup: CDR1 MDHEN, CDR2 SYDVKM. The CDR3 covers 17 residues. DNA for the CDR3: TGTGCCAGCAGTTCCCTAGGGCAGGGGGCGTCTGGAAACACCATATATTTT. This translates into CASSSLGQGASGNTIYF.

This clonotype was detected a few times. CDR3 amino acids: CASTTTGASYEQYF. The CDR3 nucleotides are TGTGCCAGCACCACTACGGGGGCCTCCTACGAGCAGTACTTC. The chain is built from TRBV6-2 or TRBV6-3 and TRBJ2-7; either TRBD1 or TRBD2 may supply D (6 bases each). CDR3 length equals 14 residues. In germline, CDR1 is MNHEY, CDR2 SVGEGT. V lost 7 bases to trimming and J lost 0 bases, with 13 bases between them.

The chain has TRBV20-1 and TRBJ2-5; maybe TRBD2 (7 bases). The J call is in doubt because the DNA end fits TRBJ2-7 better. CDR3 length: 13 amino acids. CDR1 and CDR2 (germline): DFQATT, SNEGSKA (reference sequence). The CDR3, as DNA: TGCAGTGCTAGGCCGGCGGGGGCCCACGAGCAGTACTTC. Protein product: CSARPAGAHEQYF.

This clonotype showed up just a few times. This chain links TRBV7-2 with TRBJ1-6, with TRBD1 identical over 7 bases. CDR1 and CDR2 from the germline V gene are SGHTA and FQGNSA. This CDR3 comprises 15 residues. Germline trimming cut 5 bases from V and 7 bases from J; bases unmatched to any gene: 8. The CDR3 DNA is TGTGCCAGCAGCCCGGAACAGGGGCTAAATTCACCCCTCCACTTT. This translates into CASSPEQGLNSPLHF. Combining the CDR3 with reference TRBV7-2 and TRBJ1-6 gives the whole variable domain GAGVSQSPSNKVTEKGKDVELRCDPISGHTALYWYRQSLGQGLEFLIYFQGNSAPDKSGLPSDRFSAERTGGSVSTLTIQRTQQEDSAVYLCASSPEQGLNSPLHFGNGTRLTVT.

Comments on this clonotype: Relative to the germline gene, one junction end is altered; a read error may explain this. The chain has TRBV20-1 and TRBJ2-3; perhaps TRBD1 as D (5 bases). The CDR3 is made up of 13 amino acids. Per the germline V gene, CDR1 is DFQATT and CDR2 is SNEGSKA (reference sequence). The CDR3 bases are TGTAGTGCTAGAGACCCTGACAGAAATACGCAGTATTTT. This translates into CSARDPDRNTQYF.

The rearrangement links TRBV3-1 to TRBJ2-1, with D tentatively TRBD2 (5 bases). Trimming removed 7 bases from V and 8 bases from J, with 18 bases in between. Germline values: CDR1 LGHDT, CDR2 YNNKEL (reference sequence). This CDR3 has 14 amino acids. CDR3 region: CASMVSGSIDEQFF. CDR3 nucleotide sequence: TGTGCCAGCATGGTGAGCGGCAGTATTGATGAGCAGTTCTTC.

This clonotype was seen more than once but under ten times. J is TRBJ1-6 and V is TRBV9; a possible D gene is TRBD1 (6 bases). Germline V gene data show CDR1 as SGDLS and CDR2 as YYNGEE. The CDR3 has 13 amino acids. Trimming took 3 bases from V and 14 from J, leaving 15 bases between them. CDR3 DNA: TGTGCCAGCAGCGCGAGAGGGGGTCGGGCCCTCCACTTT. It encodes CASSARGGRALHF.

This sequence joins TRBV6-5 and TRBJ2-3; 14 bases line up with TRBD2. Per the germline V gene, CDR1 is MNHEY and CDR2 is SVGAGI. The CDR3 extends over 15 amino acids. With V trimmed by 4 bases and J by 3 bases, 0 bases remained unmatched. This chain's CDR3 is CASSWTSGRTDTQYF. As DNA, the CDR3 is TGTGCCAGCAGTTGGACTAGCGGGAGGACAGATACGCAGTATTTT.

Only one count was recorded for this clonotype. V is TRBV3-1 and J is TRBJ2-7, with TRBD2 matching 8 bases. Looked up from germline, CDR1 is LGHDT and CDR2 is YNNKEL (reference sequence). CDR3 size: 15 residues. J lost 3 bases, V lost 8 bases, and 12 bases had no gene match. DNA of the CDR3: TGTGCCAGCGGCCGCACTCGGGGGGGCCTCTACGAGCAGTACTTC. Translated, it gives CASGRTRGGLYEQYF.

This clonotype was observed at least ten times. This chain uses TRBV10-3 with TRBJ2-7; D may correspond to TRBD1 or TRBD2 (5 bases each). The CDR3 is 14 amino acids. The V end was cut by 3 bases, the J end by 6 bases, with 15 bases between. The V gene's germline CDR1 is ENHRY and CDR2 SYGVKD. CDR3 coding DNA: TGTGCCATCAGTGACCGGACCGGGACGGCCGAGCAGTACTTC. The encoded protein is CAISDRTGTAEQYF.

The rearrangement uses TRBV28 and TRBJ2-5, with D possibly matching TRBD2 (6 bases). The assigned J gene may be wrong: the sequence end matches TRBJ2-7 better. This CDR3 region has 14 residues. Germline-derived CDR1 and CDR2 are MDHEN and SYDVKM. The CDR3 is CASRTTRGFYEQYF. The CDR3 DNA reads TGTGCCAGCAGGACGACTAGAGGGTTCTACGAGCAGTACTTC.

The chain employs TRBV4-1 and TRBJ1-1; 12 nucleotides line up with TRBD1. CDR3 length: 19 residues. Per germline, CDR1 MGHRA and CDR2 YSYEKL. Trimming took 1 base from V and 3 from J; bases not matched to a gene: 12. The CDR3, as DNA: TGCGCCAGCAGCCAAGTCGTTTCCGGGACAGGGGGCCCGTACACTGAAGCTTTCTTT. Residues: CASSQVVSGTGGPYTEAFF.